Shown below are 10 T cell receptor beta chains from a single sample sequenced in a study of somatic mutations in cytotoxic T cells in rheumatoid arthritis (dated by TCRdb to 2017 to 2019). The library came from the immunoSEQ multiplex PCR assay. The clones in this table, taken by TCRdb from immuneACCESS, are in-frame only. Not every clone is retained; where verified, under half of the shortfall comes from an unresolved V gene, and the cause of the rest is unknown. In this sample the table shows some 2,000 clones, around 77% of which occur a single time. Jointly, the top ten make up 45% of the sample. The sample comprised CD8+ T cells sorted from blood. These receptors came from a woman aged 40 to 50 with rheumatoid arthritis.

This clone was seen a single time. V gene TRBV27 combines with J gene TRBJ1-5, with 8 bases aligning to TRBD1. The CDR3 sequence is 16 residues long. Trimming removed 5 bases from V and 5 bases from J; junction bases left unmatched: 11. Germline V lookup: CDR1 MNHEY, CDR2 SMNVEV (reference sequence). Here the CDR3 DNA reads TGTGCCAGCAGTCCTTTTGGACAGGGCCGCCATCAGCCCCAGCATTTT. It translates to CASSPFGQGRHQPQHF.

This clone was recorded a few times. The chain carries TRBV27 and TRBJ2-1; 7 positions agree with TRBD1. J lost 3 bases, V lost 4 bases, and 15 bases had no gene match. This CDR3 comprises 18 residues. Germline loops: CDR1 MNHEY, CDR2 SMNVEV (reference sequence). The CDR3: CASSSPQPGQRYYNEQFF. DNA for the CDR3: TGTGCCAGCAGTTCACCTCAACCGGGACAGAGATACTACAATGAGCAGTTCTTC.

This chain uses TRBV7-6 with TRBJ2-7; 10 nucleotides agree with TRBD2. V was clipped by 5 bases and J by 0 bases; unmatched bases: 7. CDR3 length: 16 residues. Germline V gives CDR1 SGHVS, CDR2 FNYEAQ. The CDR3 protein is CASSRGTSGASYEQYF. The CDR3 DNA follows: TGTGCCAGCAGCCGAGGTACTAGCGGGGCCTCCTACGAGCAGTACTTC.

By its share, this clone is medium-sized (0.01 to 0.1%). V usage is TRBV7-9 and J usage is TRBJ2-7; the match to TRBD1 covers 8 bases. V shed 5 bases, J shed 4 bases, and the junction held 4 bases outside the gene matches. The CDR3 has 13 residues. Germline assignment: CDR1 SEHNR and CDR2 FQNEAQ (reference sequence). The CDR3 DNA is TGTGCCAGCAGCCCCCGACAGGGGTACGAGCAGTACTTC. Its protein is CASSPRQGYEQYF.

The chain combines TRBV27 with TRBJ2-7, with 10 bases lining up with TRBD1. The V gene's germline CDR1 is MNHEY and CDR2 SMNVEV (reference sequence). This CDR3 contains 15 residues. Unmatched junction bases numbered 9, after V lost 6 bases and J lost 4 bases. The CDR3 spells CASSSPDRGVYEQYF. DNA of the CDR3: TGTGCCAGCAGCTCCCCGGACAGGGGGGTTTACGAGCAGTACTTC.

This clone showed up just once. The chain has TRBV9 and TRBJ2-7; no clear D gene. The CDR3 runs to 11 residues. Trimming pared 6 bases from V and 3 bases from J, leaving 7 bases between. The germline CDR1 and CDR2 sequences are SGDLS and YYNGEE. CDR3: CASTPFYEQYF. The CDR3 nucleotides read TGTGCCAGCACCCCCTTCTACGAGCAGTACTTC.

The rearrangement uses TRBV9 and TRBJ1-1, with 7 nucleotides matching TRBD1. V shed 0 bases, J shed 4 bases, and the junction held 6 bases outside the gene matches. Germline V CDR1 and CDR2: SGDLS, YYNGEE. The CDR3 contains 15 residues. The CDR3, as DNA: TGTGCCAGCAGCGTAGGATACAGGGGAGGCACTGAAGCTTTCTTT. The encoded protein is CASSVGYRGGTEAFF.

This clone was detected a few times. The chain has TRBV25-1 and TRBJ1-1, with no clear D. The germline V and J ends were trimmed by 3 bases and 5 bases, with 10 bases remaining between them. There are 13 residues in the CDR3. Germline assignment: CDR1 MGHDK and CDR2 SYGVNS. Here the CDR3 DNA reads TGTGCCAGCAGTGATCGACATGGGACTGAAGCTTTCTTT. As protein: CASSDRHGTEAFF.

The chain combines TRBV5-6 with TRBJ1-2; D unresolved. The CDR3 runs to 15 residues. CDR1 SGHDT and CDR2 YYEEEE come from the germline V gene. Trimming took 6 bases from V and 5 from J, leaving 20 bases between them. CDR3 nucleotide sequence: TGTGCCAGCACCCCAGTGGGAGATGAGGTATATGGCTACACCTTC. The encoded protein is CASTPVGDEVYGYTF.

This clone was seen only a few times. The genes are TRBV7-9 and TRBJ1-3, with TRBD1 as a possible D gene (6 bases). V gave up 2 bases and J gave up 2 bases, with 10 bases separating them. The CDR3 has 15 amino acids. Germline V CDR1 and CDR2: SEHNR, FQNEAQ (reference sequence). The CDR3 loop reads CASSLQGMAGNTIYF. Written as DNA, the CDR3 is TGTGCCAGCAGCTTACAGGGGATGGCTGGAAACACCATATATTTT.